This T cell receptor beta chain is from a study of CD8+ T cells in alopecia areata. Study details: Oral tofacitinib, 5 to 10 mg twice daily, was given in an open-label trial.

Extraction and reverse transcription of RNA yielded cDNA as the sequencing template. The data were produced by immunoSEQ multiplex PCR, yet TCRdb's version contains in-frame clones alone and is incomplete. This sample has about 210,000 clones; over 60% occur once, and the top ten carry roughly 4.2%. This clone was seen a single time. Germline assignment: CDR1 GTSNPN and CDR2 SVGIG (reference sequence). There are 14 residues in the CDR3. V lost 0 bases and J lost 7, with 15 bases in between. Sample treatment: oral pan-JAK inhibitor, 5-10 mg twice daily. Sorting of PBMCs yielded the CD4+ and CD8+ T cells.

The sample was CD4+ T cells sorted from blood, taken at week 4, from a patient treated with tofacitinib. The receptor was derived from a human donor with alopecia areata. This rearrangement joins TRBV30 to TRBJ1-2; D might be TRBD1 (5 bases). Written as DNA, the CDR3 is TGTGCCTGGAGTGTGGCAGGGCCCTCGAGTGGCTACACCTTC. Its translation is CAWSVAGPSSGYTF.